The 28 T cell receptor beta chains below were found in one sample sequenced in a study of a mutant IDH1 vaccine in newly diagnosed glioma. Produced via immunoSEQ multiplex PCR; TCRdb's table is partial and in-frame only. The table includes around 40,000 clones, roughly 84% detected once. Sample time point: week 11, during vaccination. What each vaccine dose contained was 300 ug of mutant IDH1 20-mer peptide, accompanied by topical imiquimod. Antigens for these TCRs are unknown. The material was PBMCs, obtained from a glioma patient whose treatment included an IDH1 peptide vaccine. Source of these receptors: a man in his forties or fifties with glioma.

This clone was recorded once. The rearrangement uses TRBV11-3 and TRBJ2-2; D might be TRBD1 or TRBD2, each matching 5 bases. This CDR3 region has 14 residues. The germline V gene has CDR1 SGHNT and CDR2 YENEEA. Trimming left V 3 bases short and J 0 bases short, with 5 bases between. CDR3 amino acids: CASSLGPNTGELFF. The CDR3 DNA is TGTGCCAGCAGCTTGGGACCGAACACCGGGGAGCTGTTTTTT.

The V and J genes are TRBV29-1 and TRBJ2-7; D not certain. Germline lookup yields CDR1 SQVTM and CDR2 ANQGSEA. The V end was cut by 7 bases, the J end by 3 bases, with 7 bases between. CDR3 length: 10 residues. This CDR3 is CSAADYEQYF. CDR3 sequence (DNA): TGCAGCGCCGCTGACTACGAGCAGTACTTC.

The chain employs TRBV6-5 and TRBJ2-7; 7 bases line up with TRBD2. After removal of 5 bases from V and 5 bases from J, the junction contained 12 bases not matched to a gene. CDR1 and CDR2 (germline): MNHEY, SVGAGI. The length of the CDR3 is 15 residues. For the CDR3, the DNA is TGTGCCAGCAGTCCCCCCCGTGGCGGGAGAAACGAGCAGTACTTC. Amino acid sequence: CASSPPRGGRNEQYF.

This rearrangement joins TRBV5-1 to TRBJ2-7, with D possibly matching TRBD2 (5 bases). The CDR3 covers 11 residues. V was shortened by 6 bases and J by 4 bases, with 8 bases between the two germline ends. Looked up from germline, CDR1 is SGHRS and CDR2 is YFSETQ. The CDR3 DNA follows: TGCGCCAGCAACGAGGGTTACGAGCAGTACTTC. Its protein product is CASNEGYEQYF.

The chain recombines TRBV28 with TRBJ2-5; no reliable D call. V dropped 4 bases and J dropped 4 bases, with 4 bases sitting between them. Germline-derived CDR1 and CDR2 are MDHEN and SYDVKM. CDR3 length equals 11 residues. The CDR3 sequence is CASSSGETQYF. Here the CDR3 DNA reads TGTGCCAGCAGTTCCGGAGAGACCCAGTACTTC. Supplemented by reference TRBV28 and TRBJ2-5, the full variable domain reads DVKVTQSSRYLVKRTGEKVFLECVQDMDHENMFWYRQDPGLGLRLIYFSYDVKMKEKGDIPEGYSVSREKKERFSLILESASTNQTSMYLCASSSGETQYFGPGTRLLVL.

V usage is TRBV9 and J usage is TRBJ2-2; no clear D gene. The CDR3 totals 16 residues. Trimming removed 1 base from V and 4 bases from J, with 14 bases in between. Germline V gives CDR1 SGDLS, CDR2 YYNGEE. CDR3 loop: CASSVTTRVATGELFF. The CDR3 bases are TGTGCCAGCAGCGTAACTACACGTGTGGCCACCGGGGAGCTGTTTTTT. The full variable domain, its missing parts supplied by reference TRBV9 and TRBJ2-2, is DSGVTQTPKHLITATGQRVTLRCSPRSGDLSVYWYQQSLDQGLQFLIQYYNGEERAKGNILERFSAQQFPDLHSELNLSSLELGDSALYFCASSVTTRVATGELFFGEGSRLTVL.

The chain couples TRBV7-9 to TRBJ1-1, with TRBD1 matching 9 bases. Trimming cost V 5 bases and J 6 bases; bases outside gene matches: 4. CDR3 length equals 13 residues. The germline V gene has CDR1 SEHNR and CDR2 FQNEAQ (reference sequence). The chain's CDR3 is CASSEGQGSEAFF. As DNA, the CDR3 is TGTGCCAGCAGCGAGGGACAGGGTTCTGAAGCTTTCTTT. The variable domain in full, completed from reference TRBV7-9 and TRBJ1-1, reads DTGVSQNPRHKITKRGQNVTFRCDPISEHNRLYWYRQTLGQGPEFLTYFQNEAQLEKSRLLSDRFSAERPKGSFSTLEIQRTEQGDSAMYLCASSEGQGSEAFFGQGTRLTVV.

The chain recombines TRBV29-1 with TRBJ2-3; no firm D call. V gave up 6 bases and J gave up 11 bases, with 15 bases separating them. This CDR3 contains 11 residues. Germline V gene lookup returns CDR1 SQVTM and CDR2 ANQGSEA. The CDR3, as DNA: TGCAGCGTGGGGTGGGAAATCGGGCAGTATTTT. Encoded protein: CSVGWEIGQYF.

This clone was seen a few times. The chain carries TRBV4-2 and TRBJ1-4; D is uncertain. The CDR3 runs 13 residues. Germline CDR1 LGHNA, CDR2 YNFKEQ. Trimming pared 8 bases from V and 4 bases from J, leaving 11 bases between. The CDR3 sequence: CASAPADNEKLFF. For the CDR3, the DNA is TGTGCCAGCGCACCGGCAGATAATGAAAAACTGTTTTTT.

This clone was seen only once. The chain combines TRBV15 with TRBJ1-5, with 7 bases identical to TRBD1. Germline V CDR1 and CDR2: LNHNV, YYDKDF (reference sequence). The CDR3 contains 17 residues. The J segment lost 7 bases and the V segment lost 1 base, leaving 13 bases of the junction unmatched. The DNA for the CDR3 is TGTGCCACCAGCAGAGCGTTCCCCGACAGGGCACAACAGCCCCAGCATTTT. It codes for CATSRAFPDRAQQPQHF. Drawing the rest from reference TRBV15 and TRBJ1-5, the complete variable domain is DAMVIQNPRYQVTQFGKPVTLSCSQTLNHNVMYWYQQKSSQAPKLLFHYYDKDFNNEADTPDNFQSRRPNTSFCFLDIRSPGLGDTAMYLCATSRAFPDRAQQPQHFGDGTRLSIL.

This clone has just one count. This chain connects TRBV6-5 to TRBJ1-1, with D possibly being TRBD1 (5 bases). Germline CDR1 reads MNHEY; CDR2 reads SVGAGI. The CDR3 totals 12 residues. The V end was cut by 6 bases, the J end by 11 bases, with 16 bases between. The CDR3 region is CASSSGSKGAFF. The DNA of the CDR3 is TGTGCCAGCAGCTCAGGCTCCAAGGGGGCTTTCTTT.

This clone was recorded once. The chain recombines TRBV23-1 with TRBJ2-7; either TRBD1 or TRBD2 may fit D (5 bases each). TRBV23-1 qualifies as an ORF whose function is uncertain. Deletions cut 0 bases from V and 6 bases from J, with 12 bases between. The CDR3 sequence is 14 residues long. CDR3 loop: CASSQSDGTCEQYF. The CDR3 bases are TGCGCCAGCAGTCAATCGGACGGGACCTGCGAGCAGTACTTC.

This clone showed up just a few times. This rearrangement joins TRBV5-1 to TRBJ2-3; weak D call: TRBD2 (6 bases). The CDR3 runs 15 residues. Looked up from germline, CDR1 is SGHRS and CDR2 is YFSETQ. Trimming removed 7 bases at V and 5 bases at J, with 20 bases between. Here the CDR3 reads CASGGISSEGDTQYF. The CDR3 DNA reads as TGCGCCAGCGGGGGGATCTCTTCCGAGGGAGATACGCAGTATTTT.

This clone has just one count. V usage is TRBV18 and J usage is TRBJ2-5, with D unclear. The CDR3 loop spans 11 amino acids. Per germline, CDR1 KGHSH and CDR2 LQKENI. Between the trimmed V and J ends, which lost 8 bases and 2 bases, there was a span of 6 bases. DNA of the CDR3: TGTGCCAGCGCCCGACAAGAGACCCAGTACTTC. It is translated as CASARQETQYF.

The rearrangement links TRBV2 to TRBJ1-5; D is unclear. The CDR3 is 14 amino acids. The V end was cut by 3 bases, the J end by 5 bases, with 11 bases between. Germline CDR1 and CDR2: SNHLY and FYNNEI. For the CDR3, the DNA is TGTGCCAGCAGTGATTTGGCAGGAGATCAGCCCCAGCATTTT. This gives the protein CASSDLAGDQPQHF.

The chain recombines TRBV9 with TRBJ2-1; 9 positions agree with TRBD2. This CDR3 contains 16 residues. The V and J ends lost 1 base and 5 bases, in that order; junction bases with no gene match: 7. From germline, CDR1 is SGDLS and CDR2 YYNGEE. The CDR3 region is CASSVFLAGANNEQFF. In nucleotides, the CDR3 is TGTGCCAGCAGCGTATTCTTAGCGGGAGCGAACAATGAGCAGTTCTTC.

The chain combines TRBV4-1 with TRBJ2-6; D not resolved. There are 15 residues in the CDR3. Trimming removed 0 bases from V and 0 bases from J, with 3 bases in between. CDR1 and CDR2 from the germline V gene are MGHRA and YSYEKL. The CDR3 spells CASSQEDSGANVLTF. The CDR3 DNA sequence: TGCGCCAGCAGCCAAGAAGACTCTGGGGCCAACGTCCTGACTTTC.

The V and J genes are TRBV6-5 and TRBJ2-2, with a weak D call TRBD1 (6 bases). Deletions cut 0 bases from V and 6 bases from J, with 8 bases between. Germline CDR1 reads MNHEY; CDR2 reads SVGAGI. The CDR3 runs 14 residues. The CDR3 loop reads CASSYSRGPGELFF. The DNA of the CDR3 is TGTGCCAGCAGTTACTCCAGGGGTCCCGGGGAGCTGTTTTTT.

The chain couples TRBV19 to TRBJ1-2; TRBD1 is a possible D gene (5 bases). Germline V gene sequence: CDR1 LNHDA, CDR2 SQIVND (reference sequence). The V end lost 5 bases, the J end lost 2 bases, and 12 bases lay between the germline ends. This CDR3 has 14 amino acids. Here the CDR3 DNA reads TGTGCCAGTAGTCCCTGGGGGGGGAACTATGGCTACACCTTC. It specifies CASSPWGGNYGYTF. Full variable domain (rest looked up from reference TRBV19 and TRBJ1-2): DGGITQSPKYLFRKEGQNVTLSCEQNLNHDAMYWYRQDPGQGLRLIYYSQIVNDFQKGDIAEGYSVSREKKESFPLTVTSAQKNPTAFYLCASSPWGGNYGYTFGSGTRLTVV.

The chain employs TRBV27 and TRBJ1-4; D gene unclear. Germline CDR1 and CDR2: MNHEY and SMNVEV (reference sequence). V lost 5 bases to trimming and J lost 3 bases, with 7 bases between them. This CDR3 comprises 13 residues. The CDR3 DNA reads as TGTGCCAGCAGTCTACGTGCTAATGAAAAACTGTTTTTT. Its protein is CASSLRANEKLFF.

This chain uses TRBV9 with TRBJ2-3, with 9 bases lining up with TRBD2. Germline-derived CDR1 and CDR2 are SGDLS and YYNGEE. This CDR3 region has 14 residues. The ends lost 4 bases at V and 3 bases at J; junction bases unmatched: 3. DNA for the CDR3: TGTGCCAGCAGCTTTAGCGGGAGTACAGATACGCAGTATTTT. As protein: CASSFSGSTDTQYF.

The gene calls are TRBV4-1 and TRBJ2-1; a possible D gene is TRBD2 (7 bases). The V gene's germline CDR1 is MGHRA and CDR2 YSYEKL. The length of the CDR3 is 17 residues. Deletions cut 1 base from V and 2 bases from J, with 15 bases between. The CDR3 DNA sequence: TGCGCCAGCAGCCAAGGGGCGGGGAGGGGGGCCTACAATGAGCAGTTCTTC. It encodes CASSQGAGRGAYNEQFF.

The CDR3 protein is CASSQTSGGTDTQYF. In DNA, the CDR3 is TGTGCCAGCAGCCAGACTAGCGGAGGCACAGATACGCAGTATTTT. The chain couples TRBV14 to TRBJ2-3; 9 bases agree with TRBD2. The V gene end was trimmed by 3 bases and the J gene end by 1 base; junction bases not matched to a gene: 2. The CDR3 sequence is 15 residues long. Germline loops: CDR1 SGHDN, CDR2 FVKESK.

V and J are TRBV4-1 and TRBJ2-1; TRBD2 matches at 10 bases. The V segment lost 4 bases and the J segment 4 bases; nucleotides outside the gene matches: 7. Germline V gene lookup returns CDR1 MGHRA and CDR2 YSYEKL. This CDR3 is built from 16 residues. CDR3 protein: CASSPAGLAVYNEQFF. Written as DNA, the CDR3 is TGCGCCAGCAGCCCGGCCGGACTAGCGGTTTACAATGAGCAGTTCTTC.

The chain couples TRBV11-3 to TRBJ2-2; possibly TRBD1 for D (6 bases). Trimming took 2 bases from V and 7 from J, leaving 8 bases between them. This CDR3 has 13 residues. The germline gives CDR1 SGHNT, CDR2 YENEEA. CDR3 nucleotide sequence: TGTGCCAGCAGCTTACAGGGGAACGGGGAGCTGTTTTTT. As protein: CASSLQGNGELFF.

This clone was seen more than once but under ten times. The chain links TRBV5-4 to TRBJ2-5, with D tentatively TRBD1 (6 bases). The V end was cut by 5 bases, the J end by 4 bases, with 15 bases between. The CDR3 has 14 amino acids. The V gene's germline CDR1 is SGHNT and CDR2 YYREEE (reference sequence). CDR3: CASRNPGERETQYF. The CDR3 DNA is TGTGCCAGCAGAAATCCAGGGGAGCGAGAGACCCAGTACTTC.

The CDR3 spells CASKTGYTEAFF. CDR3 nucleotide sequence: TGTGCCAGCAAAACAGGATACACTGAAGCTTTCTTT. J is TRBJ1-1 and V is TRBV6-1, with D possibly matching TRBD1 (5 bases). This CDR3 has 12 residues. CDR1 is MNHNS and CDR2 is SASEGT in the germline V gene. V was pared by 7 bases and J by 3 bases, with 9 bases between.

The chain has TRBV27 and TRBJ2-3, with 7 bases identical to TRBD1. V dropped 5 bases and J dropped 0; count of bases not matched to a gene: 5. Germline V CDR1 and CDR2: MNHEY, SMNVEV (reference sequence). This CDR3 region has 15 residues. The CDR3 DNA follows: TGTGCCAGCAGTCCCGGGACAGTTAGCACAGATACGCAGTATTTT. It yields the protein CASSPGTVSTDTQYF.